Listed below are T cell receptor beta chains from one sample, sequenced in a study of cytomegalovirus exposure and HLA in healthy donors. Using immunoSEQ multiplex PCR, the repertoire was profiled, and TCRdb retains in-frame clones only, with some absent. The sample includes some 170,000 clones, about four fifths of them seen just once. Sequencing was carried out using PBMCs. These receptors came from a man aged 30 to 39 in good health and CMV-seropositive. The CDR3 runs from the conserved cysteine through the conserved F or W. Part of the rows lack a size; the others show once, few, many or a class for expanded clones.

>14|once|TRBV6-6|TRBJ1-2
CASREQGRDYGYTF
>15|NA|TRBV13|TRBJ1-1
CASSSRQGDNTEAFF
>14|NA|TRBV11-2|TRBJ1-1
CASSLGAGNTEAFF
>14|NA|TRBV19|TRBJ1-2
CASSGQGRSYGYTF
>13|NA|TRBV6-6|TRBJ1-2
CASLLAVNYGYTF
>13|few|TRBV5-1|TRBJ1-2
CASSLGQIYGYTF
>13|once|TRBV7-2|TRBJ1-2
CASSFGQGGGYTF
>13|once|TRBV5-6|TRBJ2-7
CASSVDRVSEQYF
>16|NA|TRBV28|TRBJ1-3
CASSLLRQGTGNTIYF
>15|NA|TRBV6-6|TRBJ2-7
CASSPRQDSSYEQYF
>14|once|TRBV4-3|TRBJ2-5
CASSQGTGGETQYF
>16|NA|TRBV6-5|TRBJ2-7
CASSSLSGEGLHEQYF
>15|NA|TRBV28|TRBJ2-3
CASSSSAGVIDTQYF
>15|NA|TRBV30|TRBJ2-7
CAWSRDRGKFYEQYF
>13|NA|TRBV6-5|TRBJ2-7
CASSLRQGWEQYF
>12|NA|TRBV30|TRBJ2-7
CAFGTGSDEQYF
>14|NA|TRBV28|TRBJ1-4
CASSFQGADEKLFF
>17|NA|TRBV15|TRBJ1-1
CATSREGTGILNTEAFF
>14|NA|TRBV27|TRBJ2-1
CASSLGYSYNEQFF
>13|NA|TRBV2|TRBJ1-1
CARTGRYGPEAFF
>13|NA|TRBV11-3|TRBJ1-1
CASSLGQGAEAFF
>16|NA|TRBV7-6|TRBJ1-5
CASSPGSGQSNQPQHF
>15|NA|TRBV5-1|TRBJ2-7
CASSLGQREGYEQYF
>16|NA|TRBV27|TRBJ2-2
CASSFGQGANTGELFF